The 23 T cell receptor beta chains below come from one sample, sequenced in a study of cytomegalovirus exposure and HLA in healthy donors. Primers for the PCR totalled 60 Vbeta and 13 Jbeta. Using immunoSEQ multiplex PCR, the repertoire was profiled, and TCRdb retains in-frame clones only, with some absent. The sample has around 40,000 clones. The specimen was PBMCs. Receptors were obtained from a man between 25 and 39 years old in good health and CMV-seronegative.

The V gene is TRBV5-1, the J gene TRBJ1-1; a possible D gene is TRBD1 (5 bases). Germline CDR1 is SGHRS and CDR2 is YFSETQ. V shed 3 bases and J shed 4 bases, with 16 bases lying between them. This CDR3 comprises 15 residues. The CDR3 reads CASSSQGRDGTEAFF. The CDR3 DNA reads TGCGCCAGCAGCTCCCAGGGCAGGGATGGCACTGAAGCTTTCTTT.

The chain carries TRBV5-1 and TRBJ2-1; 9 bases map to TRBD2. The germline V gene has CDR1 SGHRS and CDR2 YFSETQ. The trim removed 1 base at V and 8 bases at J, leaving 10 bases unmatched. The CDR3 length is 16 residues. The CDR3 here is CASSLIGTSRGDEQFF. The CDR3 nucleotides are TGCGCCAGCAGCTTGATAGGGACTAGCAGGGGCGATGAGCAGTTCTTC.

The gene calls are TRBV30 and TRBJ2-7; 7 bases fit TRBD1. Germline CDR1 is GTSNPN and CDR2 is SVGIG (reference sequence). V lost 6 bases, J lost 2 bases, and 7 bases stayed unmatched. There are 13 residues in the CDR3. As DNA, the CDR3 is TGTGCCTGTTTCCGGGACAGCGCCTACGAGCAGTACTTC. This codes for CACFRDSAYEQYF.

This chain links TRBV7-2 with TRBJ2-7, with D possibly TRBD1 on 5 matching bases. CDR3 size: 14 residues. The germline gives CDR1 SGHTA, CDR2 FQGNSA. V shed 2 bases and J shed 0 bases, with 8 bases lying between them. In DNA, the CDR3 is TGTGCCAGCAGCTTACGACAGAGCTCCTACGAGCAGTACTTC. Amino acid sequence: CASSLRQSSYEQYF.

This sequence joins TRBV30 and TRBJ1-5; a possible D gene is TRBD1 (6 bases). CDR3 length: 13 amino acids. CDR1 is GTSNPN and CDR2 is SVGIG in the germline V gene (reference sequence). V was shortened by 8 bases and J by 7 bases, with 18 bases between the two germline ends. The CDR3 bases are TGTGCCCCTGACCGGGGGGCAGGGCAGCCCCAGCATTTT. Translation gives CAPDRGAGQPQHF.

The rearrangement joins TRBV29-1 to TRBJ1-1; D gene ambiguous. The CDR3 length is 14 residues. The V gene's germline CDR1 is SQVTM and CDR2 ANQGSEA. Deletions cut 1 base from V and 5 bases from J, with 14 bases between. This CDR3 reads CSVEAHEGGTEAFF. Here the CDR3 DNA reads TGCAGCGTTGAAGCTCACGAGGGTGGAACTGAAGCTTTCTTT.

The gene calls are TRBV27 and TRBJ1-6, with D possibly TRBD1 on 5 matching bases. V was trimmed by 3 bases and J by 7 bases, leaving 10 bases between them. Germline values: CDR1 MNHEY, CDR2 SMNVEV (reference sequence). CDR3 size: 14 residues. The CDR3 is CASSFQGGNSPLHF. The CDR3 nucleotides read TGTGCCAGCAGTTTTCAGGGAGGGAATTCACCCCTCCACTTT.

V usage is TRBV14 and J usage is TRBJ2-5, with a tentative D call TRBD2 (6 bases). The J call may be wrong; the DNA end is better matched by TRBJ2-7. The V gene's germline CDR1 is SGHDN and CDR2 FVKESK. The CDR3 has 13 residues. The DNA of the CDR3 is TGTGCCAGCAGCCGGCCGGGAGCCTACGAGCAGTACTTC. It translates to CASSRPGAYEQYF.

This rearrangement joins TRBV5-1 to TRBJ2-7, with 7 bases matching TRBD1. V lost 0 bases to trimming and J lost 6 bases; unmatched junction nucleotides: 3. Germline V CDR1 and CDR2: SGHRS, YFSETQ. This CDR3 comprises 13 residues. The CDR3 DNA reads TGCGCCAGCAGCTTGGGAAGGGACAGCGAGCAGTACTTC. Encoded protein: CASSLGRDSEQYF.

This chain connects TRBV30 to TRBJ2-5; D is ambiguous. The DNA end favors TRBJ2-7, so the J call may be wrong. The germline CDR1 and CDR2 sequences are GTSNPN and SVGIG (reference sequence). This CDR3 is 9 amino acids long. CDR3 DNA sequence: TGTGCCTGGACCTACGAGCAGTACTTC. It is translated as CAWTYEQYF.

V gene TRBV29-1 combines with J gene TRBJ1-3, with a possible D match to TRBD1 (5 bases). The V end was cut by 2 bases, the J end by 2 bases, with 7 bases between. The CDR3 runs 13 residues. Germline CDR1 SQVTM, CDR2 ANQGSEA. As DNA, the CDR3 is TGCAGCGTTGAAAAGGACACTGGAAACACCATATATTTT. It specifies CSVEKDTGNTIYF.

The chain joins TRBV5-1 to TRBJ1-4; 7 bases are a match to TRBD1. The CDR3 has 18 amino acids. Germline trimming cut 3 bases from V and 7 bases from J; bases unmatched to any gene: 18. CDR1 is SGHRS and CDR2 is YFSETQ in the germline V gene. Here the CDR3 DNA reads TGCGCCAGCAGCTCCAACTATCGGCACAGGGGACGGGGTGAAAAACTGTTTTTT. Its protein product is CASSSNYRHRGRGEKLFF.

The rearrangement links TRBV30 to TRBJ1-5; no definite D call. In germline, CDR1 is GTSNPN, CDR2 SVGIG (reference sequence). This CDR3 has 12 residues. V lost 3 bases, J lost 7 bases, and 10 bases lay in between. The CDR3 protein is CAWRTGLQPQHF. CDR3 coding DNA: TGTGCCTGGAGGACTGGTTTGCAGCCCCAGCATTTT.

V and J are TRBV7-9 and TRBJ2-1; 9 positions agree with TRBD2. J gave up 5 bases and V 5 bases, and 7 bases lay outside the gene matches. This CDR3 region has 15 residues. The germline V gene encodes CDR1 SEHNR and CDR2 FQNEAQ (reference sequence). CDR3 amino acids: CASSPRTSADNEQFF. The CDR3 DNA sequence: TGTGCCAGCAGCCCCCGGACTAGCGCGGACAATGAGCAGTTCTTC.

The chain combines TRBV6-5 with TRBJ2-5; possible D gene TRBD1, 5 bases. Looked up from germline, CDR1 is MNHEY and CDR2 is SVGAGI. There are 14 residues in the CDR3. V dropped 2 bases and J dropped 5 bases, with 12 bases sitting between them. The CDR3 here is CASSYGAARETQYF. The CDR3 region has the DNA TGTGCCAGCAGTTACGGGGCAGCAAGGGAGACCCAGTACTTC.

Remarks on this clone: Other DNA sequences in the sample encode the same CDR3. The chain couples TRBV4-1 to TRBJ2-7, with D perhaps TRBD1 (5 bases). The CDR3 consists of 15 residues. CDR1 and CDR2 from the germline V gene are MGHRA and YSYEKL. Trimming removed 1 base from V and 0 bases from J, with 10 bases in between. Here the CDR3 reads CASSQGVQGSYEQYF. The DNA for the CDR3 is TGCGCCAGCAGCCAAGGGGTTCAGGGCTCCTACGAGCAGTACTTC.

This chain links TRBV4-2 with TRBJ2-1; D is possibly TRBD1 (5 bases). The CDR3 is 16 amino acids. Germline V gives CDR1 LGHNA, CDR2 YNFKEQ. V dropped 0 bases and J dropped 1 base, with 10 bases sitting between them. In DNA form, the CDR3 reads TGTGCCAGCAGCCAAGATGGCCAGGGATCCTACAATGAGCAGTTCTTC. It is translated as CASSQDGQGSYNEQFF.

This chain joins TRBV6-5 and TRBJ1-5; D not resolved. Germline V gene lookup returns CDR1 MNHEY and CDR2 SVGAGI. The CDR3 loop spans 13 amino acids. V gave up 2 bases and J gave up 10 bases, with 12 bases separating them. In DNA, the CDR3 is TGTGCCAGCAGTTACGAGGTGAGAGGACCCCAGCATTTT. Its translation: CASSYEVRGPQHF.

This chain connects TRBV5-1 to TRBJ2-7, with a weak D call TRBD1 (6 bases). Trimming stripped 4 bases from V and 4 bases from J, with 21 bases between. Germline CDR1 is SGHRS and CDR2 is YFSETQ. There are 16 residues in the CDR3. In DNA form, the CDR3 reads TGCGCCAGCAGCGTTGGGGGCATGGCTGGGGGATACGAGCAGTACTTC. This gives the protein CASSVGGMAGGYEQYF. The full variable domain, its missing parts supplied by reference TRBV5-1 and TRBJ2-7, is KAGVTQTPRYLIKTRGQQVTLSCSPISGHRSVSWYQQTPGQGLQFLFEYFSETQRNKGNFPGRFSGRQFSNSRSEMNVSTLELGDSALYLCASSVGGMAGGYEQYFGPGTRLTVT.

The rearrangement uses TRBV7-8 and TRBJ1-1; no firm D call. CDR1 and CDR2 (germline): SGHVS, FQNEAQ. V dropped 1 base and J dropped 2 bases, with 5 bases sitting between them. CDR3 length: 13 amino acids. The CDR3 sequence: CASSLDTNTEAFF. CDR3 sequence (DNA): TGTGCCAGCAGCTTAGACACCAACACTGAAGCTTTCTTT.

The rearrangement uses TRBV4-3 and TRBJ2-6; unclear D gene. Germline-derived CDR1 and CDR2 are LGHNA and YSLEER. The CDR3 runs to 13 residues. V lost 2 bases and J 4 bases, leaving 3 bases between the germline ends. The CDR3 DNA reads as TGCGCCAGCAGCCAATCAGGGGCCAACGTCCTGACTTTC. This gives the protein CASSQSGANVLTF.

The genes are TRBV19 and TRBJ2-7, with 9 bases lining up with TRBD1. J lost 6 bases, V lost 3 bases, and 6 bases had no gene match. The germline CDR1 and CDR2 sequences are LNHDA and SQIVND (reference sequence). The CDR3 is 14 residues long. CDR3 sequence: CASSIDGTGSEQYF. DNA of the CDR3: TGTGCCAGTAGTATCGACGGGACAGGGAGCGAGCAGTACTTC. Variable domain in full (rest from reference TRBV19 and TRBJ2-7): DGGITQSPKYLFRKEGQNVTLSCEQNLNHDAMYWYRQDPGQGLRLIYYSQIVNDFQKGDIAEGYSVSREKKESFPLTVTSAQKNPTAFYLCASSIDGTGSEQYFGPGTRLTVT.

The J gene is TRBJ2-5, the V gene TRBV19; 11 bases map to TRBD1. Germline-derived CDR1 and CDR2 are LNHDA and SQIVND (reference sequence). V trimming: 3 bases; J trimming: 3 bases; junction bases outside the gene matches: 6. This CDR3 spans 16 amino acids. As DNA, the CDR3 is TGTGCCAGTAGTATCTTACCGGGACAGGGGGAAGAGACCCAGTACTTC. Its protein is CASSILPGQGEETQYF. The variable domain in full, completed from reference TRBV19 and TRBJ2-5, reads DGGITQSPKYLFRKEGQNVTLSCEQNLNHDAMYWYRQDPGQGLRLIYYSQIVNDFQKGDIAEGYSVSREKKESFPLTVTSAQKNPTAFYLCASSILPGQGEETQYFGPGTRLLVL.